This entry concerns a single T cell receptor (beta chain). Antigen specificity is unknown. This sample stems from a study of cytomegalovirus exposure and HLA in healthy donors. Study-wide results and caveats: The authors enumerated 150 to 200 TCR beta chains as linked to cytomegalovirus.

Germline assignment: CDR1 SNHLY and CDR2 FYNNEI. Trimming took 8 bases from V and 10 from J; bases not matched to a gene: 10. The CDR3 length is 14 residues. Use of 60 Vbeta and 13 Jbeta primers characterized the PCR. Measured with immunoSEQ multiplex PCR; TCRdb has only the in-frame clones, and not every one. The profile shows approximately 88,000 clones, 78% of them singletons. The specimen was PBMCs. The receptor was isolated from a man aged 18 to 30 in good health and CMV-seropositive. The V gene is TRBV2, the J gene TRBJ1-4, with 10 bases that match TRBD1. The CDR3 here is CASQGGTGDRKLFF. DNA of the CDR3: TGTGCCAGCCAAGGGGGGACAGGGGACCGAAAACTGTTTTTT.